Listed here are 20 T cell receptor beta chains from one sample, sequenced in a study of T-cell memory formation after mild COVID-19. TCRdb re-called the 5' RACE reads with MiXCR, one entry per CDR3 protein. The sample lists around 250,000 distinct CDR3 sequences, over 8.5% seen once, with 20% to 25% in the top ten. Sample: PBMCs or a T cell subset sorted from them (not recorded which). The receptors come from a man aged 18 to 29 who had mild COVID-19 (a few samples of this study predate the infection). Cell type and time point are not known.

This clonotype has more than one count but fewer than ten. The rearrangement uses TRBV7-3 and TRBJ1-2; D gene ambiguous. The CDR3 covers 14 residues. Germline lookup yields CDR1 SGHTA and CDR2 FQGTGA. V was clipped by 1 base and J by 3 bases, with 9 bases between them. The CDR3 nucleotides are TGTGCCAGCAGCTTAAAGCCAGGAGACTATGGCTACACCTTC. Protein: CASSLKPGDYGYTF.

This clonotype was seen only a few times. DNA for the CDR3: TGTGCCAGCAGTATGGGTGGTGGCGAAAAACTGTTTTTT. Translated: CASSMGGGEKLFF. The chain carries TRBV6-6 and TRBJ1-4; D unresolved. V lost 5 bases, J lost 8 bases, and 12 bases lay in between. CDR3 length equals 13 residues. Looked up from germline, CDR1 is MNHNY and CDR2 is SVGAGI (reference sequence).

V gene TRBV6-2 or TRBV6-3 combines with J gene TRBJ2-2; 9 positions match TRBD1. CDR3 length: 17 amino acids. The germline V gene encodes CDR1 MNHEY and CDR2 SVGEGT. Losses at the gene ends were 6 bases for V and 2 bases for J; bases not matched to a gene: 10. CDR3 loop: CASRERWDRVNTGELFF. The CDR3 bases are TGTGCCAGCAGAGAAAGGTGGGACAGGGTTAACACCGGGGAGCTGTTTTTT.

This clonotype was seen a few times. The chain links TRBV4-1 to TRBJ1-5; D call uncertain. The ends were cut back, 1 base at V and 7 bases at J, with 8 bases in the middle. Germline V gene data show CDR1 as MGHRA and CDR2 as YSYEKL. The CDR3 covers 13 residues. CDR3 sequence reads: CASSQGGWQPQHF. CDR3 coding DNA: TGCGCCAGCAGCCAAGGAGGGTGGCAGCCCCAGCATTTT.

The CDR3 loop reads CASSLYGNQPQHF. Written as DNA, the CDR3 is TGTGCCAGCAGCTTATATGGGAATCAGCCCCAGCATTTT. This chain links TRBV11-2 with TRBJ1-5; D remains ambiguous. The CDR3 loop spans 13 amino acids. Per the germline V gene, CDR1 is SGHAT and CDR2 is FQNNGV. V was clipped by 2 bases and J by 4 bases, with 6 bases between them.

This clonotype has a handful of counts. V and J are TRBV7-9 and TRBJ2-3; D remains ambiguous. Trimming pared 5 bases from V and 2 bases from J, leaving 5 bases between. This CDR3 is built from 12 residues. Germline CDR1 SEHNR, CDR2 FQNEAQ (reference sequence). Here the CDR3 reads CASSLFTDTQYF. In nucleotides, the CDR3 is TGTGCCAGCAGCCTCTTCACAGATACGCAGTATTTT. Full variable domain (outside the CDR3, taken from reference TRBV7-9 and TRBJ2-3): DTGVSQNPRHKITKRGQNVTFRCDPISEHNRLYWYRQTLGQGPEFLTYFQNEAQLEKSRLLSDRFSAERPKGSFSTLEIQRTEQGDSAMYLCASSLFTDTQYFGPGTRLTVL.

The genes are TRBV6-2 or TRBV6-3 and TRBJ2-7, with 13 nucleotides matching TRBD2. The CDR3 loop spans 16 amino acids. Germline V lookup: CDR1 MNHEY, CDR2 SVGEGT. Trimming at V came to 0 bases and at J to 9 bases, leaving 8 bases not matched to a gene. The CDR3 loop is CASSYSTSGGPSLQYV. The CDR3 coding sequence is TGTGCCAGCAGTTACTCGACTAGCGGGGGGCCCTCTCTGCAGTACGTC.

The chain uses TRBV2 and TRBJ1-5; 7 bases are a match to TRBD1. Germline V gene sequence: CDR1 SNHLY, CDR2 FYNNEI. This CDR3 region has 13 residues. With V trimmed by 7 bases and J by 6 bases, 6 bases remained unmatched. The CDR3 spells CASTRDRLQPQHF. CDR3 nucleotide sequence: TGTGCCAGCACCCGGGACAGACTTCAGCCCCAGCATTTT.

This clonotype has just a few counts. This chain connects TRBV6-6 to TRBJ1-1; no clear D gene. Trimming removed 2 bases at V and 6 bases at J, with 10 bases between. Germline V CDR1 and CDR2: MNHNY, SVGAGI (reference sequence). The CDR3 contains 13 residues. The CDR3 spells CASSYPGSPEAFF. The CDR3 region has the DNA TGTGCCAGCAGTTACCCCGGGTCGCCTGAAGCTTTCTTT.

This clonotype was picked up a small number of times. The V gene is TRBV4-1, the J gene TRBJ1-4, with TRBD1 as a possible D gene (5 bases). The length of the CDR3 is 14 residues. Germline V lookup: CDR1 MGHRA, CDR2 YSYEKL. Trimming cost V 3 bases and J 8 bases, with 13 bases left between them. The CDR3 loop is CASSQTAVTEKLFF. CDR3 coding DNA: TGCGCCAGCAGCCAGACAGCGGTGACCGAAAAACTGTTTTTT.

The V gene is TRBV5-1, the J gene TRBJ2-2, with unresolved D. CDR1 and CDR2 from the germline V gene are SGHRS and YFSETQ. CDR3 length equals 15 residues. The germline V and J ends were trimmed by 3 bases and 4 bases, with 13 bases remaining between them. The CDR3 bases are TGCGCCAGCAGCTCGGGCTGGGTTGGCACCGGGGAGCTGTTTTTT. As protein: CASSSGWVGTGELFF.

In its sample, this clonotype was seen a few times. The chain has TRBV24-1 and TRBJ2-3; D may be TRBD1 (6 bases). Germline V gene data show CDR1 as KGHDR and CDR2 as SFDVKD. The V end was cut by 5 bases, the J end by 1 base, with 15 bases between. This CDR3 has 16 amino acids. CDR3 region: CATSGGRAGGTDTQYF. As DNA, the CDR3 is TGTGCCACCAGTGGGGGCAGGGCAGGGGGCACAGATACGCAGTATTTT.

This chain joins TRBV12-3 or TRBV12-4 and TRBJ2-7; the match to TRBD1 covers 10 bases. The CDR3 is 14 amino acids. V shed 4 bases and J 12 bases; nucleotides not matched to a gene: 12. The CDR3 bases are TGTGCCAGCAGTTATCTCCGGGACAGGGGCGATCTGTACTTC. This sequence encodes CASSYLRDRGDLYF.

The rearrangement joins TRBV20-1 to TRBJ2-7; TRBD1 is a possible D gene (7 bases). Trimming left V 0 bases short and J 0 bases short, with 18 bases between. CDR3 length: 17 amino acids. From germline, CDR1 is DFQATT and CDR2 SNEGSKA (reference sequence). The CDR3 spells CSAREGGNWDSSYEQYF. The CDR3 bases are TGCAGTGCTAGAGAGGGGGGAAATTGGGACAGCTCCTACGAGCAGTACTTC.

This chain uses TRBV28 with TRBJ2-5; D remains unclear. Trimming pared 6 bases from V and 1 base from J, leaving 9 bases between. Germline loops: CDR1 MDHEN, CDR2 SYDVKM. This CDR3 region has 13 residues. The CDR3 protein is CASRLRSQETQYF. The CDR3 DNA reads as TGTGCCAGCAGACTGCGGTCCCAAGAGACCCAGTACTTC. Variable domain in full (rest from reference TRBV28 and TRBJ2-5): DVKVTQSSRYLVKRTGEKVFLECVQDMDHENMFWYRQDPGLGLRLIYFSYDVKMKEKGDIPEGYSVSREKKERFSLILESASTNQTSMYLCASRLRSQETQYFGPGTRLLVL.

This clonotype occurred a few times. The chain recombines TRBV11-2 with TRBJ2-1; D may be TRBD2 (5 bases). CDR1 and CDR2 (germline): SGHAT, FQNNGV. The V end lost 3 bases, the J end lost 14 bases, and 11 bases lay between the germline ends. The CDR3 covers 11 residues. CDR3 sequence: CASSFLGIEFF. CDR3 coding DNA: TGTGCCAGCAGCTTTCTCGGGATCGAGTTCTTC. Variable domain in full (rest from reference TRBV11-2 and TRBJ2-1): EAGVAQSPRYKIIEKRQSVAFWCNPISGHATLYWYQQILGQGPKLLIQFQNNGVVDDSQLPKDRFSAERLKGVDSTLKIQPAKLEDSAVYLCASSFLGIEFFGPGTRLTVL.

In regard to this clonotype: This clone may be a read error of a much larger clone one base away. This CDR3 is CASSTHGGRITEAFF. The CDR3 bases are TGTGCCAGCAGCACACACGGGGGCCGGATCACTGAAGCTTTCTTT. This sequence joins TRBV7-9 and TRBJ1-1; a possible D gene is TRBD1 (6 bases). Trimming cost V 5 bases and J 4 bases, with 17 bases left between them. CDR1 SEHNR and CDR2 FQNEAQ come from the germline V gene (reference sequence). This CDR3 contains 15 residues.

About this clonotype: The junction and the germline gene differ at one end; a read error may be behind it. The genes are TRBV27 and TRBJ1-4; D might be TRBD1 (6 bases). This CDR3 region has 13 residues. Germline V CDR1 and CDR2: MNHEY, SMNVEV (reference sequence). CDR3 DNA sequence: TGCACCAGCAGCCCCGAGGGGGAGGAAAAACTGTTTTTT. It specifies CTSSPEGEEKLFF.

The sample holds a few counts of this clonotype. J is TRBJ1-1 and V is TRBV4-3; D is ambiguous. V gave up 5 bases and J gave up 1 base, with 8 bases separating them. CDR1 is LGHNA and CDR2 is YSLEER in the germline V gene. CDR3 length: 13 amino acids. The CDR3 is CASSYRRNTEAFF. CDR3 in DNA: TGCGCCAGCAGCTACCGCCGGAACACTGAAGCTTTCTTT.

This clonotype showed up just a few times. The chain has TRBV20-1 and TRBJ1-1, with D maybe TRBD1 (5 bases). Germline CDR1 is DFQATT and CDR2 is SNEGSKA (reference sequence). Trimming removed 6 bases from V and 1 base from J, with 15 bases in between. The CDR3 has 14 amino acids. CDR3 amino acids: CSAIRSGRNTEAFF. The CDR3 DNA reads TGCAGTGCCATTCGCTCAGGGAGGAACACTGAAGCTTTCTTT.